A single sample gave rise to the 23 T cell receptor beta chains below, sequenced in a study of OX40 agonist ivuxolimab in advanced cancers. Clones were sequenced by immunoSEQ multiplex PCR, and TCRdb holds only the in-frame ones, with some missing. The sample has 60,000 to 65,000 clones; approximately 90% are singletons. Sequences were derived from CD4+ or CD8+ T cells sorted from blood, sampled in a trial of the OX40 agonist ivuxolimab. The source of these receptors is an adult with an advanced solid tumor such as melanoma, head and neck, liver or kidney cancer.

The genes are TRBV6-5 and TRBJ1-5; D perhaps matches TRBD1 (5 bases). In germline, CDR1 is MNHEY, CDR2 SVGAGI. V was shortened by 0 bases and J by 5 bases, with 8 bases between the two germline ends. The CDR3 has 14 residues. The CDR3 region has the DNA TGTGCCAGCAGTTACTCGCGAGGGGATCAGCCCCAGCATTTT. Protein: CASSYSRGDQPQHF.

This clone was seen only once. The chain links TRBV27 to TRBJ2-1; 7 bases are a match to TRBD2. Germline CDR1 is MNHEY and CDR2 is SMNVEV (reference sequence). J was trimmed by 5 bases and V by 6 bases; bases with no gene match: 13. The CDR3 totals 16 residues. The CDR3 sequence is CASRGFGAGPNNEQFF. CDR3 DNA sequence: TGTGCCAGCAGGGGGTTTGGAGCGGGGCCTAACAATGAGCAGTTCTTC.

The rearrangement links TRBV7-8 to TRBJ2-4, with 8 bases aligning to TRBD1. In germline, CDR1 is SGHVS, CDR2 FQNEAQ. The CDR3 is 14 residues long. V was pared by 4 bases and J by 8 bases, with 7 bases of the junction left unmatched. The CDR3 nucleotides read TGTGCCAGCAGCTCCGGGACAGGTGAAGACATTCAGTACTTC. It codes for CASSSGTGEDIQYF.

The chain combines TRBV29-1 with TRBJ1-1; 8 bases are shared with TRBD1. Germline assignment: CDR1 SQVTM and CDR2 ANQGSEA. V shed 7 bases and J 4 bases; nucleotides not matched to a gene: 5. This CDR3 spans 12 amino acids. The CDR3 DNA sequence: TGCAGCGGAACAGGGGGGGGCACTGAAGCTTTCTTT. Translation gives CSGTGGGTEAFF. The whole variable domain, filled in from reference TRBV29-1 and TRBJ1-1, reads SAVISQKPSRDICQRGTSLTIQCQVDSQVTMMFWYRQQPGQSLTLIATANQGSEATYESGFVIDKFPISRPNLTFSTLTVSNMSPEDSSIYLCSGTGGGTEAFFGQGTRLTVV.

V is TRBV7-8 and J is TRBJ2-7, with D perhaps being TRBD1 or TRBD2 (5 bases each). Trimming pared 4 bases from V and 6 bases from J, leaving 19 bases between. The CDR3 extends over 15 amino acids. The germline V gene has CDR1 SGHVS and CDR2 FQNEAQ. The CDR3 is CASSSPLGAPLEQYF. CDR3 DNA sequence: TGTGCCAGCAGCTCCCCTCTCGGGGCCCCCCTCGAGCAGTACTTC. Full variable domain (missing parts from reference TRBV7-8 and TRBJ2-7): GAGVSQSPRYKVAKRGQDVALRCDPISGHVSLFWYQQALGQGPEFLTYFQNEAQLDKSGLPSDRFFAERPEGSVSTLKIQRTQQEDSAVYLCASSSPLGAPLEQYFGPGTRLTVT.

The gene calls are TRBV10-3 and TRBJ2-5; TRBD2 is a possible D gene (6 bases). Trimming shortened V by 0 bases and J by 2 bases, and 10 bases separated the two germline ends. Germline-derived CDR1 and CDR2 are ENHRY and SYGVKD. The length of the CDR3 is 15 residues. The DNA for the CDR3 is TGTGCCATCAGTGAGTCAGGACTAAAACAAGAGACCCAGTACTTC. This encodes CAISESGLKQETQYF.

This clone has just a few counts. CDR3 coding DNA: TGTGCCAGCAGCCCCTTGTGGGGTACTGGAAACACCATATATTTT. Its protein is CASSPLWGTGNTIYF. The V and J genes are TRBV6-6 and TRBJ1-3; D remains ambiguous. With 6 bases removed from V and 2 bases from J, the gap between germline ends came to 14 bases. The germline CDR1 and CDR2 sequences are MNHNY and SVGAGI (reference sequence). The CDR3 is 15 amino acids.

The chain couples TRBV27 to TRBJ2-7; TRBD1 aligns across 7 bases. Germline-derived CDR1 and CDR2 are MNHEY and SMNVEV (reference sequence). V shed 2 bases and J 1 base; nucleotides not matched to a gene: 5. There are 15 residues in the CDR3. CDR3: CASSLRGQGSYEQYF. CDR3 in DNA: TGTGCCAGCAGTTTAAGGGGGCAGGGTTCCTACGAGCAGTACTTC.

V and J are TRBV15 and TRBJ1-1; possible D gene TRBD1, 6 bases. CDR1 LNHNV and CDR2 YYDKDF come from the germline V gene (reference sequence). Deletions cut 3 bases from V and 9 bases from J, with 14 bases between. The CDR3 runs to 13 residues. CDR3 nucleotide sequence: TGTGCCACCAGCAGCCCAGTGACAGGCAAAGCTTTCTTT. This translates into CATSSPVTGKAFF.

The gene calls are TRBV18 and TRBJ2-5; tentatively, D is TRBD2 (6 bases). Trimming left V 2 bases short and J 5 bases short, with 12 bases between. The CDR3 sequence is 14 residues long. Germline CDR1 is KGHSH and CDR2 is LQKENI. The DNA of the CDR3 is TGTGCCAGCTCACCAGGCGGGGATCCGGAGACCCAGTACTTC. It is translated as CASSPGGDPETQYF.

This sequence joins TRBV5-1 and TRBJ1-2; D unresolved. The CDR3 has 13 amino acids. Trimming took off 0 bases at V and 5 bases at J, with 8 bases between the two ends. Germline lookup yields CDR1 SGHRS and CDR2 YFSETQ. The CDR3 reads CASSLDSPYGYTF. The CDR3 nucleotides are TGCGCCAGCAGCTTGGACAGCCCTTATGGCTACACCTTC.

This rearrangement joins TRBV7-8 to TRBJ1-5; tentative D call: TRBD1 (6 bases). The CDR3 sequence is 19 residues long. Germline V CDR1 and CDR2: SGHVS, FQNEAQ. V dropped 5 bases and J dropped 0 bases, with 23 bases sitting between them. The CDR3 bases are TGTGCCAGCAGCCCCAGAGGCGGACAGATAATTAATAGCAATCAGCCCCAGCATTTT. Residues: CASSPRGGQIINSNQPQHF.

The CDR3 sequence: CASSQGGRIPYEKLFF. The CDR3 DNA sequence: TGTGCCAGCAGCCAAGGAGGACGGATCCCGTATGAAAAACTGTTTTTT. The chain couples TRBV4-2 to TRBJ1-4; the D is unclear. V lost 1 base to trimming and J lost 6 bases, with 15 bases between them. CDR1 and CDR2 (germline): LGHNA, YNFKEQ. This CDR3 is 16 amino acids long.

The V and J genes are TRBV6-5 and TRBJ2-1; 8 positions agree with TRBD2. Germline lookup yields CDR1 MNHEY and CDR2 SVGAGI. The V segment lost 2 bases and the J segment 7 bases; nucleotides outside the gene matches: 7. There are 15 residues in the CDR3. CDR3 sequence reads: CASSYAGSGKNEQFF. CDR3 sequence (DNA): TGTGCCAGCAGTTACGCGGGTAGCGGGAAGAATGAGCAGTTCTTC.

This chain connects TRBV29-1 to TRBJ2-1; TRBD2 matches at 7 bases. V trimming: 5 bases; J trimming: 0 bases; junction bases outside the gene matches: 7. The CDR3 is 15 amino acids. Germline V CDR1 and CDR2: SQVTM, ANQGSEA. The CDR3 coding sequence is TGCAGCGTTAGGCGAGCGGGGAACTCCTACAATGAGCAGTTCTTC. Its translation: CSVRRAGNSYNEQFF.

The chain recombines TRBV6-1 with TRBJ2-7; possibly TRBD1 for D (8 bases). The V end lost 2 bases, the J end lost 5 bases, and 16 bases lay between the germline ends. Per the germline V gene, CDR1 is MNHNS and CDR2 is SASEGT. The CDR3 has 15 residues. The CDR3 loop reads CASSEQGAGENEQYF. In nucleotides, the CDR3 is TGTGCCAGCAGTGAACAGGGGGCGGGGGAGAACGAGCAGTACTTC.

J is TRBJ2-7 and V is TRBV5-1; 12 positions agree with TRBD1. Germline-derived CDR1 and CDR2 are SGHRS and YFSETQ. CDR3 length: 14 amino acids. Losses at the gene ends were 4 bases for V and 3 bases for J; bases not matched to a gene: 2. The CDR3 spells CASSGTGGYYEQYF. DNA for the CDR3: TGCGCCAGCAGCGGGACAGGGGGCTACTACGAGCAGTACTTC.

The CDR3 coding sequence is TGTGCCATCAGCCCAGCGGGAGCCACAGATACGCAGTATTTT. It translates to CAISPAGATDTQYF. The V and J genes are TRBV10-3 and TRBJ2-3; 8 positions agree with TRBD2. In germline, CDR1 is ENHRY, CDR2 SYGVKD. This CDR3 spans 14 amino acids. V lost 6 bases to trimming and J lost 2 bases; unmatched junction nucleotides: 4.

The rearrangement joins TRBV4-2 to TRBJ2-2; TRBD2 agrees at 9 bases. The junction had 9 bases not matched to a gene; V was cut back by 3 bases and J by 7 bases. The CDR3 is made up of 16 amino acids. From germline, CDR1 is LGHNA and CDR2 YNFKEQ. In DNA form, the CDR3 reads TGTGCCAGCAGCCACCAAAGCGGACTAGCGCGCGGGGAGCTGTTTTTT. It encodes CASSHQSGLARGELFF.

V is TRBV19 and J is TRBJ1-6; no firm D call. The CDR3 spans 14 residues. Trimming removed 8 bases at V and 0 bases at J, with 8 bases between. From germline, CDR1 is LNHDA and CDR2 SQIVND (reference sequence). DNA of the CDR3: TGTGCCAGTGGTTTCAGCTCCTATAATTCACCCCTCCACTTT. Encoded protein: CASGFSSYNSPLHF.

The V gene is TRBV27, the J gene TRBJ1-6, with 7 bases fitting TRBD1. From germline, CDR1 is MNHEY and CDR2 SMNVEV (reference sequence). V lost 10 bases to trimming and J lost 4 bases; unmatched junction nucleotides: 10. The CDR3 has 15 amino acids. The DNA of the CDR3 is TGTGCCACCCAGAGGGGGGACAGATATAATTCACCCCTCCACTTT. Translation: CATQRGDRYNSPLHF.

The chain links TRBV10-3 to TRBJ2-3, with 7 bases matching TRBD2. Looked up from germline, CDR1 is ENHRY and CDR2 is SYGVKD. The CDR3 runs 15 residues. V lost 3 bases to trimming and J lost 3 bases; unmatched junction nucleotides: 6. CDR3 sequence: CAISDGGSWTDTQYF. The CDR3, as DNA: TGTGCCATCAGTGACGGCGGGAGTTGGACAGATACGCAGTATTTT.

The chain couples TRBV28 to TRBJ2-3, with a weak D call TRBD2 (6 bases). Looked up from germline, CDR1 is MDHEN and CDR2 is SYDVKM. The CDR3 is 13 residues long. Trimming cost V 6 bases and J 2 bases, with 9 bases left between them. The CDR3: CASSGGTTDTQYF. The CDR3 coding sequence is TGTGCCAGCAGCGGGGGAACCACAGATACGCAGTATTTT. The whole variable domain, filled in from reference TRBV28 and TRBJ2-3, reads DVKVTQSSRYLVKRTGEKVFLECVQDMDHENMFWYRQDPGLGLRLIYFSYDVKMKEKGDIPEGYSVSREKKERFSLILESASTNQTSMYLCASSGGTTDTQYFGPGTRLTVL.